What follows is one T cell receptor (beta chain) and its context. In the authors' workflow: Scientists estimated how many nucleated cells there were by amplifying reference gene primers. Data came from immunoSEQ multiplex PCR; TCRdb stores just in-frame clones and leaves some out. That table gives V, J and clone size, and the DNA gave D and trimming. The sample yields approximately 190,000 clones, just under 85% seen once. The sample originates from a study of blood T cell repertoires in COVID-19. Overall study: Acute-phase and convalescent COVID-19 samples originated in the United States, Italy and Spain. T cells, B-cell-depleted T cells, or PBMCs provided the cDNA or gDNA that served as material.

The germline V gene has CDR1 MGHRA and CDR2 YSYEKL. The CDR3 extends over 17 amino acids. V lost 0 bases to trimming and J lost 2 bases; unmatched junction nucleotides: 8. Sequencing used peripheral blood. This TCR was recovered from a human donor with acute or convalescent COVID-19. The donor label of this sample is uncertain. This chain links TRBV4-1 with TRBJ1-2; the match to TRBD1 covers 8 bases. In DNA, the CDR3 is TGCGCCAGCAGCCAAGATAGGGGGACAGGACGGAACTATGGCTACACCTTC. It is translated as CASSQDRGTGRNYGYTF.